A single sample is the source of the 22 T cell receptor beta chains below, sequenced in a study of OX40 agonist ivuxolimab in advanced cancers. Clones were sequenced by immunoSEQ multiplex PCR, and TCRdb holds only the in-frame ones, with some missing. The sample carries 65,000 to 90,000 clones, about 85% recorded once. The sequencing used CD4+ or CD8+ T cells sorted from blood, collected in a trial of the OX40 agonist ivuxolimab. These receptors were collected from an adult with an advanced solid tumor such as melanoma, head and neck, liver or kidney cancer.

This sequence joins TRBV4-1 and TRBJ1-5; possibly TRBD1 for D (5 bases). Germline V gene lookup returns CDR1 MGHRA and CDR2 YSYEKL. V lost 0 bases to trimming and J lost 9 bases, with 12 bases between them. This CDR3 spans 14 amino acids. CDR3 sequence reads: CASSQERGWGPQHF. The CDR3 DNA sequence: TGCGCCAGCAGCCAAGAAAGGGGCTGGGGGCCCCAGCATTTT.

This rearrangement joins TRBV5-1 to TRBJ2-2; D possibly corresponds to TRBD2 (5 bases). This CDR3 spans 17 amino acids. Trimming took 6 bases from V and 0 from J, leaving 18 bases between them. From germline, CDR1 is SGHRS and CDR2 YFSETQ. The CDR3 sequence: CASNYGFGSSNTGELFF. The CDR3 region has the DNA TGCGCCAGCAACTATGGGTTTGGGAGTTCGAACACCGGGGAGCTGTTTTTT.

A note on this clone: One end of the junction varies from germline; a read error may be responsible. The chain joins TRBV5-6 to TRBJ1-2; 10 positions agree with TRBD1. CDR1 and CDR2 from the germline V gene are SGHDT and YYEEEE. The CDR3 totals 12 residues. The CDR3 reads CASSLDGTGDAF. CDR3 coding DNA: TGTGCCAGCAGCCTGGACGGGACAGGGGACGCCTTC.

V is TRBV29-1 and J is TRBJ2-6; no clear D gene. Germline CDR1 is SQVTM and CDR2 is ANQGSEA. CDR3 size: 14 residues. Trimming cost V 6 bases and J 0 bases, with 9 bases left between them. The CDR3 is CSVELSSGANVLTF. CDR3 nucleotides: TGCAGCGTGGAACTGAGCTCTGGGGCCAACGTCCTGACTTTC.

This chain uses TRBV27 with TRBJ2-1; 8 bases agree with TRBD1. The J segment lost 4 bases and the V segment lost 8 bases, leaving 13 bases of the junction unmatched. The CDR3 spans 16 residues. Germline-derived CDR1 and CDR2 are MNHEY and SMNVEV (reference sequence). CDR3 DNA: TGTGCCAGCTACAGGGGGGACGCCGGGGGATACAATGAGCAGTTCTTC. Protein sequence: CASYRGDAGGYNEQFF.

A few counts support this clone. The chain has TRBV7-9 and TRBJ1-3; 7 nucleotides align to TRBD1. With 0 bases clipped from V and 3 bases from J, the junction kept 2 bases outside the gene matches. CDR1 is SEHNR and CDR2 is FQNEAQ in the germline V gene (reference sequence). The CDR3 covers 15 residues. The CDR3 here is CASSLAGGSGNTIYF. The DNA of the CDR3 is TGTGCCAGCAGCTTAGCAGGGGGCAGTGGAAACACCATATATTTT.

The V call is TRBV19, the J call TRBJ2-3; 12 bases line up with TRBD1. After removal of 6 bases from V and 4 bases from J, the junction contained 2 bases not matched to a gene. The CDR3 is 14 residues long. The V gene's germline CDR1 is LNHDA and CDR2 SQIVND (reference sequence). The CDR3 spells CASSGTGGADTQYF. DNA for the CDR3: TGTGCCAGTAGCGGGACAGGGGGCGCAGATACGCAGTATTTT.

The chain recombines TRBV7-8 with TRBJ1-6, with 11 positions matching TRBD1. CDR1 is SGHVS and CDR2 is FQNEAQ in the germline V gene. The CDR3 loop spans 15 amino acids. V shed 1 base, J shed 10 bases, and the junction held 3 bases outside the gene matches. Written as DNA, the CDR3 is TGTGCCAGCAGCTTAGATCGGACAGGGGGCTCACCCCTCCACTTT. Its translation is CASSLDRTGGSPLHF.

The CDR3 bases are TGTGCCAGCAGTGAACGGGTTGGCTACACCTTC. This translates into CASSERVGYTF. This chain links TRBV2 with TRBJ1-2; D unresolved. The CDR3 is 11 amino acids. With 2 bases removed from V and 7 bases from J, the gap between germline ends came to 5 bases. Germline V gene sequence: CDR1 SNHLY, CDR2 FYNNEI.

V and J are TRBV19 and TRBJ1-5; D might be TRBD1 (6 bases). The length of the CDR3 is 15 residues. The germline V gene has CDR1 LNHDA and CDR2 SQIVND (reference sequence). V lost 3 bases to trimming and J lost 2 bases, with 11 bases between them. CDR3 bases: TGTGCCAGTAGTATGGTGGGACAAGGCAATCAGCCCCAGCATTTT. This gives the protein CASSMVGQGNQPQHF.

The CDR3 loop reads CASSGRVNTEAFF. As DNA, the CDR3 is TGCGCCAGCAGTGGAAGGGTGAACACTGAAGCTTTCTTT. The chain has TRBV10-2 and TRBJ1-1; D is ambiguous. CDR1 and CDR2 (germline): WSHSY, SAAADI. Trimming pared 4 bases from V and 0 bases from J, leaving 6 bases between. There are 13 residues in the CDR3.

The chain employs TRBV5-5 and TRBJ2-7, with D hard to call. Germline assignment: CDR1 SGHKS and CDR2 YYEKEE (reference sequence). V was shortened by 5 bases and J by 0 bases, with 15 bases between the two germline ends. The length of the CDR3 is 15 residues. For the CDR3, the DNA is TGTGCCAGCAGTCCAAGGACGGAAAGCTCCTACGAGCAGTACTTC. This codes for CASSPRTESSYEQYF.

The chain recombines TRBV2 with TRBJ1-2; maybe TRBD1 (6 bases). This CDR3 contains 16 residues. CDR1 is SNHLY and CDR2 is FYNNEI in the germline V gene. V lost 6 bases to trimming and J lost 0 bases, with 17 bases between them. The CDR3 nucleotides read TGTGCCAGCAGGCTTCTAAGGGGGAACCCTAACTATGGCTACACCTTC. Amino acid sequence: CASRLLRGNPNYGYTF.

V is TRBV4-3 and J is TRBJ1-3; no firm D call. V was cut by 1 base and J by 1 base, with 11 bases left in between. Germline V gene sequence: CDR1 LGHNA, CDR2 YSLEER. The CDR3 is made up of 16 amino acids. CDR3 sequence (DNA): TGCGCCAGCAGCCAAGCGGCACAGCTATCTGGAAACACCATATATTTT. This encodes CASSQAAQLSGNTIYF.

The CDR3 region is CAAGTGANVLTF. CDR3 coding DNA: TGTGCCGCAGGGACTGGGGCCAACGTCCTGACTTTC. V usage is TRBV27 and J usage is TRBJ2-6, with D possibly matching TRBD1 (5 bases). Deletions cut 11 bases from V and 2 bases from J, with 7 bases between. Germline CDR1 and CDR2: MNHEY and SMNVEV (reference sequence). This CDR3 contains 12 residues.

This chain links TRBV25-1 with TRBJ1-3; D perhaps matches TRBD1 (6 bases). The CDR3 contains 15 residues. Germline CDR1 MGHDK, CDR2 SYGVNS. V was shortened by 4 bases and J by 0 bases, with 10 bases between the two germline ends. The CDR3 is CASSGGRGSGNTIYF. In DNA, the CDR3 is TGTGCCAGCAGTGGGGGCAGGGGCTCTGGAAACACCATATATTTT. Full variable domain (outside the CDR3, taken from reference TRBV25-1 and TRBJ1-3): EADIYQTPRYLVIGTGKKITLECSQTMGHDKMYWYQQDPGMELHLIHYSYGVNSTEKGDLSSESTVSRIRTEHFPLTLESARPSHTSQYLCASSGGRGSGNTIYFGEGSWLTVV.

The chain links TRBV2 to TRBJ1-1; D remains ambiguous. Germline V gives CDR1 SNHLY, CDR2 FYNNEI. The CDR3 length is 14 residues. V dropped 2 bases and J dropped 1 base, with 8 bases sitting between them. For the CDR3, the DNA is TGTGCCAGCAGTGAACGCATGGGGAACACTGAAGCTTTCTTT. This translates into CASSERMGNTEAFF.

The chain is built from TRBV27 and TRBJ2-5; D gene unclear. The J call is doubtful: the DNA matches TRBJ2-7 better. The CDR3 is 16 amino acids. Germline V gives CDR1 MNHEY, CDR2 SMNVEV (reference sequence). The DNA of the CDR3 is TGTGCCAGCAGTTTATATTGGTCAGGCAGCTCCTACGAGCAGTACTTC. Translated: CASSLYWSGSSYEQYF.

The chain couples TRBV2 to TRBJ2-3; D gene unclear. The CDR3 has 11 residues. Germline assignment: CDR1 SNHLY and CDR2 FYNNEI. V was shortened by 5 bases and J by 6 bases, with 6 bases between the two germline ends. DNA for the CDR3: TGTGCCAGCAGTCCTGAGGATACGCAGTATTTT. It encodes CASSPEDTQYF.

This clone was seen ten or more times. The chain uses TRBV6-1 and TRBJ1-1; the match to TRBD1 covers 7 bases. Germline V gives CDR1 MNHNS, CDR2 SASEGT. The CDR3 runs 14 residues. The V and J ends lost 3 bases and 7 bases, in that order; junction bases with no gene match: 8. Written as DNA, the CDR3 is TGTGCCAGCAGTGACTCCGCCACAGGGGATGAAGCTTTCTTT. Translation: CASSDSATGDEAFF.

The chain employs TRBV12-5 and TRBJ1-5; possibly TRBD1 for D (6 bases). Trimming pared 2 bases from V and 9 bases from J, leaving 11 bases between. The CDR3 covers 13 residues. CDR1 LGHNT and CDR2 FRNRAP come from the germline V gene. The CDR3 DNA is TGTGCTAGTGGTTTGTCCCAGGGGCGGCCCCAGCATTTT. Residues: CASGLSQGRPQHF.

This chain links TRBV2 with TRBJ2-2; D may be TRBD2 (6 bases). CDR1 is SNHLY, CDR2 FYNNEI, per germline. The V end was cut by 6 bases, the J end by 5 bases, with 16 bases between. The CDR3 has 15 residues. The CDR3 DNA follows: TGTGCCAGCAGATCTCGGGACTCGGGTACCGGGGAGCTGTTTTTT. It specifies CASRSRDSGTGELFF.